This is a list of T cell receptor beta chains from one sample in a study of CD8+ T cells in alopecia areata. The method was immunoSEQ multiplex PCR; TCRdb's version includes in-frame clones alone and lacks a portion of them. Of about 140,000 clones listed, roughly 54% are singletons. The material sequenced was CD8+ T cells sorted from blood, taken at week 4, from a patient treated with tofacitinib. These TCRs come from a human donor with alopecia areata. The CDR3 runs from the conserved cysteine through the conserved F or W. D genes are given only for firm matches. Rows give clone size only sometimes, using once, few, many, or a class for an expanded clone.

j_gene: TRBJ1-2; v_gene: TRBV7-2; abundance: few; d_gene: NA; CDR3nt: TGTGCCAGCAGCTTAGGGGGAGAATTTGGCTACACCTTC; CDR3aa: CASSLGGEFGYTF
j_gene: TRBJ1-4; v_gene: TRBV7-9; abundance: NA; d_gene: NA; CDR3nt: TGTGCCAGCAGCTTCGGGACCCCAGGGGATGAAAAACTGTTTTTT; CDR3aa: CASSFGTPGDEKLFF
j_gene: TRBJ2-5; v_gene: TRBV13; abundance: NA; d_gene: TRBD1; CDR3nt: TGTGCCAGCAGCGCTACAGGGGGCCCGGAGACCCAGTACTTC; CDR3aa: CASSATGGPETQYF
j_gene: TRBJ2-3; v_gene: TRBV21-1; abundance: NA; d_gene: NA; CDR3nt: TGTGCCAGCAGCCCGCCAGAGAGCCCCGATGCCGGCACAGATACGCAGTATTTT; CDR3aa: CASSPPESPDAGTDTQYF
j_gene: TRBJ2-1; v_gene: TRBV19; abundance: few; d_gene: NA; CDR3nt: TGTGCCAGTAAGCCGGACAGAGATTACAATGAGCAGTTCTTC; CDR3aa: CASKPDRDYNEQFF
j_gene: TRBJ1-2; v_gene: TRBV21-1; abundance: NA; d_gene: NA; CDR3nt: TGTGCCAGCAGCCCATCCGGGGACATCTATCGTGGCTACACCTTC; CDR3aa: CASSPSGDIYRGYTF
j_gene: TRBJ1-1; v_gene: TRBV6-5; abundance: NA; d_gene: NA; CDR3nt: TGTGCCAGCAGTTACTTGGACACGGGGAACACTGAAGCTTTCTTT; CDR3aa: CASSYLDTGNTEAFF
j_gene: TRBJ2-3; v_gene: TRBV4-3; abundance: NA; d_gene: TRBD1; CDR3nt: TGCGCCAGCAGCCAAGGAAGGACAGGCGTCTTGGCAGATACGCAGTATTTT; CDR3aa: CASSQGRTGVLADTQYF
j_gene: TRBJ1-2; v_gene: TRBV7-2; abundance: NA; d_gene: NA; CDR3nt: TGTGCCAGCAGCTTAGTGCAGGGTCATGGCTACACCTTC; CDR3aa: CASSLVQGHGYTF
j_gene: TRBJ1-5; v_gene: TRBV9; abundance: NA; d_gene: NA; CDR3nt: TGTGCCAGCAGTCCAACTCCTTATCAGCCCCAGCATTTT; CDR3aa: CASSPTPYQPQHF
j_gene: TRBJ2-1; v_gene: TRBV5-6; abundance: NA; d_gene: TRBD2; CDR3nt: TGTGCCAGCCGAGCGGGGGAGACCTACAATGAGCAGTTCTTC; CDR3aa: CASRAGETYNEQFF
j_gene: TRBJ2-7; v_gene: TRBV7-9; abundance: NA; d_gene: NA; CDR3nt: TGTGCCAGCAGCACGGACAGAGCCTACGAGCAGTACTTC; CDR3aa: CASSTDRAYEQYF
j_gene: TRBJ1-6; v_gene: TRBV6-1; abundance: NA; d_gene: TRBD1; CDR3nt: TGTGCCAGCAGTGAAGGGACAGGGGGCGCACCCCTCCACTTT; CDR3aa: CASSEGTGGAPLHF
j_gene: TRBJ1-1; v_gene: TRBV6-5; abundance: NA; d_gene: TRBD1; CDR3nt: TGTGCCAGCAGCCCGACAGGGGCCGAAGCTTTCTTT; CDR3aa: CASSPTGAEAFF
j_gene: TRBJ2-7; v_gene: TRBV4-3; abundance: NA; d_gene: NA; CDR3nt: TGCGCCAGCAGCCAAGCAAGACAGGCCAACTACGAGCAGTACTTC; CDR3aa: CASSQARQANYEQYF
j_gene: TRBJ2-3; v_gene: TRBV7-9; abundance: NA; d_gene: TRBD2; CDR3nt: TGTGCCAGCATTGCAGCGGGGGGGCCGAATACGCAGTATTTT; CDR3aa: CASIAAGGPNTQYF
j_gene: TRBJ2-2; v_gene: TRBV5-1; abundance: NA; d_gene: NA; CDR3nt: TGCGCCAGCAGCCCTTTAGGGGTGAGCGTGGACACCGGGGAGCTGTTTTTT; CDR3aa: CASSPLGVSVDTGELFF
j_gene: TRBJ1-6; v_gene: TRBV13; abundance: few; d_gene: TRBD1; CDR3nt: TGTGCCAGCAGCGCCACGACAGGGCCGGATTCACCCCTCCACTTT; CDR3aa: CASSATTGPDSPLHF
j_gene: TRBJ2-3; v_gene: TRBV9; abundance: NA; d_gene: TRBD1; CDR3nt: TGTGCCAGCGGGGGCAGGACAGGGCGTAGCGCAGATACGCAGTATTTT; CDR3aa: CASGGRTGRSADTQYF
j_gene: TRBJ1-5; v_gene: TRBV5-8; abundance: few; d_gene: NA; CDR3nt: TGTGCCAGCAGCTTTGAGGGGCCCCAGCATTTT; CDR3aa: CASSFEGPQHF
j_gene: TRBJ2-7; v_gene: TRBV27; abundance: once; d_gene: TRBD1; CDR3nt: TGTGCCAGCAGTTTGGGACAGGGGGCTTACGAGCAGTACTTC; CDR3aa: CASSLGQGAYEQYF
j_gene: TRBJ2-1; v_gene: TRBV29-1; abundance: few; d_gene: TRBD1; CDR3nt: TGCAGCGCAACCGACAGGGGTTCCTACAATGAGCAGTTCTTC; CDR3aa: CSATDRGSYNEQFF
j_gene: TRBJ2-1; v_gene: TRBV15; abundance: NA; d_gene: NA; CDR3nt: TGTGCCACCAGCCGGCATCCCGTGGACGGGGCCTACAATGAGCAGTTCTTC; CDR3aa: CATSRHPVDGAYNEQFF
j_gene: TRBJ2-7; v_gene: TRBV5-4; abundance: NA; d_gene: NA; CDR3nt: TGTGCCAGCAGCGAGACTCAATCCTACGAGCAGTACTTC; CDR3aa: CASSETQSYEQYF
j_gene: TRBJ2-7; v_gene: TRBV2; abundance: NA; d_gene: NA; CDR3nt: TGTGCCAGCAGTGAAGCCTCGTTGGTTAGCTCCTACGAGCAGTACTTC; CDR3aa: CASSEASLVSSYEQYF
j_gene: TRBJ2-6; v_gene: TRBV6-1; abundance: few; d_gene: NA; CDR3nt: TGTGCCAGCGGCAGGGTTTCTGGGGCCAACGTCCTGACTTTC; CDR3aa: CASGRVSGANVLTF
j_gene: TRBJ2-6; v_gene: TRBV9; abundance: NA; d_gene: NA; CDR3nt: TGTGCCAGCAGCGATTCTGGGGCCAACGTCCTGACTTTC; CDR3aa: CASSDSGANVLTF
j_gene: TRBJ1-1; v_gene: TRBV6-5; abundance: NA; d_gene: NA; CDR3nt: TGTGCCAGCAGTTACGGGGGTGAGGCAACTGAAGCTTTCTTT; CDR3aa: CASSYGGEATEAFF
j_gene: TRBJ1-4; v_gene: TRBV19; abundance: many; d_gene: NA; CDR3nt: TGTGCCAGTCGAAGTCCAGGGTTAGATGAAAAACTGTTTTTT; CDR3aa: CASRSPGLDEKLFF
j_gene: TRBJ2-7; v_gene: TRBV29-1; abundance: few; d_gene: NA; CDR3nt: TGCAGCGTTGAAGTCGGAACCTACGAGCAGTACTTC; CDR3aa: CSVEVGTYEQYF
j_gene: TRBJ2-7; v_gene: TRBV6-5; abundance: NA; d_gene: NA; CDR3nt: TGTGCCAGCAGTTACTCTGGGGAGAGCTCCTACGAGCAGTACTTC; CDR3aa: CASSYSGESSYEQYF
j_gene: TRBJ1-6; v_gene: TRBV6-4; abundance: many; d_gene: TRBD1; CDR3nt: TGTGCCAGCAGTGACGGGACAGATAATTCACCCCTCCACTTT; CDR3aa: CASSDGTDNSPLHF
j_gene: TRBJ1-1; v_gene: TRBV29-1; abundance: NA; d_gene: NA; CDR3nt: TGCAGCGTTGAAGAACGTTTAAACACTGAAGCTTTCTTT; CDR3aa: CSVEERLNTEAFF
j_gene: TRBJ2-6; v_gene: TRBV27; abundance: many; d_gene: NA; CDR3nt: TGTGCCAGCAGTCCCCTGGACAGTGATGTTGGGGCCAACGTCCTGACTTTC; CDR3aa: CASSPLDSDVGANVLTF
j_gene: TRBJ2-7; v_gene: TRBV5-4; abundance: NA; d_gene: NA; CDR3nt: TGTGCCAGCAGCTTAGCCCCAGATTCCTACGAGCAGTACTTC; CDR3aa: CASSLAPDSYEQYF
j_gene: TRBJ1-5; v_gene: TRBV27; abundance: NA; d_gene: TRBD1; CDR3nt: TGTGCCAGCAGTTCAATACAGGGGACCTACGGACAGCCCCAGCATTTT; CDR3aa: CASSSIQGTYGQPQHF
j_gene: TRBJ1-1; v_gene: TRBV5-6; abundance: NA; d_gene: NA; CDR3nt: TGTGCCAGCAGCTTTCAGGGAGGAGGCACTGAAGCTTTCTTT; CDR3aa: CASSFQGGGTEAFF
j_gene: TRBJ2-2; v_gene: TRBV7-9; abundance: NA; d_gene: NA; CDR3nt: TGTGCCAGCCCGCCAGGCGTGAACACCGGGGAGCTGTTTTTT; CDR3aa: CASPPGVNTGELFF
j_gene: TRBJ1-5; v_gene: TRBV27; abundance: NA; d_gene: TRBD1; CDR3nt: TGTGCCAGCATCATGGACAGGGAGGAGCCCCAGCATTTT; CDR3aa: CASIMDREEPQHF
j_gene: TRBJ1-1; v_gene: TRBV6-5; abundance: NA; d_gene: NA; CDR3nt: TGTGCCAGCAGTAATCTGTGGTTCCAGGGCACTGAAGCTTTCTTT; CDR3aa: CASSNLWFQGTEAFF
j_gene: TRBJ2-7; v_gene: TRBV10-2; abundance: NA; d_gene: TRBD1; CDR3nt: TGCGCCAGCCGGGACAGGGTTTCCTACGAGCAGTACTTC; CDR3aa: CASRDRVSYEQYF
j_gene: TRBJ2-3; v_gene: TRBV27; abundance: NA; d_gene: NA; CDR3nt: TGTGCCAGCAGTTTCCCCGGGGAGGCAGATACGCAGTATTTT; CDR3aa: CASSFPGEADTQYF
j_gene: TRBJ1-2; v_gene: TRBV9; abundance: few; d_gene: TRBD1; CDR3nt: TGTGCCAGCAGCGGCGACAGGGATGGCGACTATGGCTACACCTTC; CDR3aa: CASSGDRDGDYGYTF
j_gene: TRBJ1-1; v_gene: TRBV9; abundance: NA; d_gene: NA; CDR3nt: TGTGCCAGCAGCGGGCCGGGAAACATGAACACTGAAGCTTTCTTT; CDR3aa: CASSGPGNMNTEAFF
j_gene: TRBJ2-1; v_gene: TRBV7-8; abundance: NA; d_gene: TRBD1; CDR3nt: TGTGCCAGCAGCCCACACCAGACAGGGAATTGGGACAATGAGCAGTTCTTC; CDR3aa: CASSPHQTGNWDNEQFF